This T cell receptor (beta chain) derives from a study of cytomegalovirus exposure and HLA in healthy donors (dated by TCRdb to the late 2010s). A note on the overall study: According to an earlier analysis of several hundred of the donors, about 179 million T cells yielded approximately 120 million unique TCR beta sequences and more than 250 Gb of sequence data. About 310 gigabases of sequencing data and tens of millions of unique TCR sequences were included in an early release covering 550 to 800 HLA-typed donors. Of the roughly 400 genotyped donors, 75% to 85% were placed in the genetic ancestry cluster associated with self-reported Caucasian donors. The aim of the study was to test whether cataloging public T cell receptors could identify signatures of past pathogen exposure. The study used immunosequencing to profile the T cell repertoires of 670 or so subjects and linked those repertoires to cytomegalovirus serostatus. In addition to the first cohort of 500 to 850 subjects, a separate validation cohort of some 120 different subjects was used. High-throughput TCR immunosequencing, statistical association of individual TCRs with disease status, and machine learning were combined to predict cytomegalovirus infection status. A later analysis re-examined previously published TCR beta repertoires from 600 to 700 donors and added high-resolution HLA genotyping to investigate patterns of TCR occurrence. In the later analysis, no new phenotypic data were used to find candidate immune exposures; instead, reliance was placed on TCR beta sequences and their occurrence across donors. In an earlier analysis of 587 of the donors, high-throughput TCR beta sequencing was used to judge whether each TCR beta V gene segment behaved as functional or pseudogenic. Alongside the repertoire data, information on donor age, sex, ethnicity and CMV serostatus was compiled. Genome-wide SNP genotypes for about three fifths of the roughly 700 donors were used in a later genetic analysis, which treated that subset as a discovery cohort. All discovery cohort repertoires had been generated on a single sequencing platform. HLA typing covered class I and class II loci at four-digit resolution. Typing coverage varied by locus: about 620-630 donors for A, B, C, DRB1 and DQB1; roughly 510 for DQA1; nearly 610 for DPA1; roughly 450 for DPB1. Roughly five DR-DQ haplotypes were handled as single units for association and clustering because linkage in the cohort was strong. On average, roughly 240,000 unique TCR beta nucleotide sequences were sequenced per donor among 398 genotyped donors of the cohort, with 15% to 20% of those sequences being non-productive.

Trimming takes 0 bases from V and 5 bases from J, and the germline ends sit 17 bases apart. CDR1 ENHRY and CDR2 SYGVKD were looked up in the germline V gene. From the cysteine up to the phenylalanine, the CDR3 has a length of 17 residues. Left in the record is the CDR3 DNA by itself, 51 bases read in frame from the first base. Results the study describes overall, beyond this receptor: Most TCR sequences were observed very rarely across donors, whereas some public TCRs were present in many individuals. Because some donors lacked HLA typing at each locus, the association tests relied only on the typed subset. A total of fewer than 200 TCR beta chains were listed by the study as associated with cytomegalovirus. When HLA alleles, especially DR and DQ, strongly co-occurred, TCR associations were difficult to assign to individual alleles. This cohort had only TCR beta chains sequenced, and the lack of alpha or paired-chain data limited which features could be detected. A further reported finding was that TCR beta sequences accurately predicted the HLA-A and HLA-B alleles for most subjects in the first cohort. Compared with the approximately 670-donor mean, donors in an Asian-associated ancestry cluster had fewer N-insertions in productive TCRs, according to a later genetic analysis. Most CMV-associated TCR beta chains appeared to be HLA-restricted in a later analysis, and the HLA associations seemed to be driven largely by CMV exposure. In a later analysis, HLA-associated TCR beta chains showed more clonal expansion and lower generation probabilities than non-associated chains that were equally common. Linkage disequilibrium might explain the correlated functional status among segregating V segments, but an unknown experimental factor could not be excluded. A cluster of highly shared sequence variants was judged likely to represent a technical artifact of the sequencing pipeline. A later analysis reported that several top co-occurrence clusters appeared linked to parvovirus B19, influenza, CMV and Epstein-Barr virus. V-gene and J-gene trimming of TCR beta chains was associated with a missense DCLRE1C variant in a later genetic analysis, and the association was replicated in an independent cohort. In an earlier analysis of about 540 of the donors, most TCR beta V segments were observed in productive rearrangements about 87% or about 30% of the time, broadly matching IMGT annotations. Some IMGT-functional V segments, including TRBV6-2 and TRBV6-3, could not be distinguished by the 87-base-pair reads and were therefore excluded. A later analysis associated 15,000 to 20,000 TCR beta sequences with specific HLA alleles at a false discovery rate of 0.05. A later analysis found that TCR association rates varied across HLA loci, with DRB1 alleles showing the most associated TCRs and HLA-C alleles the fewest. Because counts were too low, about 18 rarely observed V segments, including chromosome 9 orphons, were left out of the earlier analysis of some 640 of the donors. A few of the identified cytomegalovirus-associated TCR beta chains were confirmed in vitro to be specific for cytomegalovirus antigens. The only immune exposure information available for the cohort was CMV serostatus. Roughly uniform sequencing depth across donors was assumed in presence/absence analyses, although this assumption may not hold. Cytomegalovirus status was reported to be diagnosed by the classifier with high specificity and sensitivity in both the original and validation cohorts. According to the authors, the approach could potentially be generalized to other disease states and immunological phenotypes.

The receptor library was made with the immunoSEQ multiplex PCR assay. The multiplex PCR relied on a mix of 60 forward primers for TCR Vbeta segments and 13 reverse primers for TCR Jbeta segments. The CDR3 region of rearranged TCR beta genes was amplified from genomic DNA by a multiplex PCR assay. The amplified TCR beta libraries were sequenced on the Illumina HiSeq System as 87-base-pair reads. Per the authors' processing: Across the roughly 600 repertoires, a later analysis counted tens of millions of unique TCR beta chains, 9.5 million to 13 million of which were shared by at least two donors. Raw reads were error-corrected and collapsed into unique sequences by a nearest-neighbor algorithm in which closely related sequences were merged to remove PCR and sequencing errors. CDR3 sequences were aligned to IMGT reference sequences to assign V, D and J gene segments. Each retained sequence needed at least a six-nucleotide match to both a V gene segment and a J gene segment. Rearrangements were called productive when the CDR3 lacked stop codons and stayed in frame with V and J; all others were non-productive. Following IMGT convention, CDR3 was defined as the stretch from the second conserved V-encoded cysteine to the conserved J-encoded phenylalanine. The earlier analysis of about 610 of the donors excluded sequences that lacked an unambiguous match to a single V gene segment. In an earlier analysis of 587 of the donors, a V segment was called functional when productive rearrangements were above 56.7%, and segregating when the standard deviation between donors exceeded 5%. To diagnose cytomegalovirus status from the catalog of TCR beta chain sequences, a statistical classification framework was built. A later analysis assigned V and J genes by comparing TCR nucleotide sequences with IMGT/GENE-DB human TR gene sequences. Using the TCRdist pipeline, a later analysis assigned CDR3 sequences along with most-parsimonious VDJ recombination scenarios. In a later analysis, each TCR beta chain was defined by its CDR3 amino acid sequence together with its V-gene family, and reads without a unique V-gene family were excluded. In a later analysis, nearly 600 highly shared, low-generation-probability nucleotide sequences were removed to address suspected cross-contamination and a sequencing artifact. In a later analysis, a clonal expansion index for each public chain was calculated from normalized within-repertoire ranks of inferred template counts. A later analysis computed generation probabilities with a VDJ recombination model fitted to out-of-frame rearrangements, and checked the results against IGoR. A later analysis scored TCR-TCR, TCR-HLA and TCR-CMV co-occurrence with hypergeometric tests, applying a repertoire-size bias correction to TCR pairs. To estimate false discovery rates, a later analysis permuted the HLA or CMV assignments 20 times. A later analysis grouped co-occurring TCRs with DBSCAN, adding TCRdist sequence similarity when clustering within HLA-allele-positive subsets. Repertoires with fewer than 30,000 or more than 120,000 public chains, plus five repertoires with anomalous nucleotide sharing, were excluded from co-occurrence clustering. Sourced from immuneACCESS, this table was stored by TCRdb with only in-frame sequences that have V and J called. A share of the clones is absent; for the studies checked, an unresolved V gene accounts for under half, and the remainder has no known explanation. That table gives V, J and clone size, and the DNA gave D and trimming. Across this sample there are about 160,000 clones, with approximately 73% seen only once. The top ten clones comprise over 1.2% of the sample.

The cohort comprised around 700 healthy bone marrow donors. At the time of sampling, all cohort members were nominally healthy, though unrecorded immune exposures were likely present. The donor was CMV seronegative and belonged to the group of approximately 320 seronegative cohort members. A peripheral blood sample was provided by each donor, and peripheral blood mononuclear cells were used for TCR beta sequencing. Genomic DNA extraction from the blood cell samples was performed with the Qiagen DNeasy Blood Extraction Kit. With regard to this clone: Its antigen specificity is not known. Within one base of it there is no much larger clone, and no base qualities were kept.

The receptor was derived from a man aged 50-60 years in good health and CMV-seronegative. Sequencing was performed on PBMCs. Rearrangement joined TRBV10-3 to TRBJ1-5; TRBD1 could be the D gene, as 6 bases match. The DNA is as follows: TGTGCCATCAGTGAGTCAGCTTTTCCGGGGGGCGATCAGCCCCAGCATTTT. This yields the protein CAISESAFPGGDQPQHF.